This paragraph reports one T cell receptor (beta chain). Assay: immunoSEQ multiplex PCR; the TCRdb copy retains only in-frame clones and omits some. The table includes 350,000 to 450,000 clones, 75% to 95% detected once. These data belong to a study of control samples from healthy donors and cancer patients. Specimen: PBMCs. This clonotype was obtained from a man aged 35 to 55 with head and neck cancer.

The CDR3 sequence: CASSRSFTTYEQYF. For the CDR3, the DNA is TGTGCCAGCAGTCGGAGCTTCACGACCTACGAGCAGTACTTC. This chain joins TRBV28 and TRBJ2-7; D is unresolved. The V end lost 5 bases, the J end lost 2 bases, and 13 bases lay between the germline ends. The CDR3 sequence is 14 residues long. Germline CDR1 reads MDHEN; CDR2 reads SYDVKM. Combining the CDR3 with reference TRBV28 and TRBJ2-7 gives the whole variable domain DVKVTQSSRYLVKRTGEKVFLECVQDMDHENMFWYRQDPGLGLRLIYFSYDVKMKEKGDIPEGYSVSREKKERFSLILESASTNQTSMYLCASSRSFTTYEQYFGPGTRLTVT.